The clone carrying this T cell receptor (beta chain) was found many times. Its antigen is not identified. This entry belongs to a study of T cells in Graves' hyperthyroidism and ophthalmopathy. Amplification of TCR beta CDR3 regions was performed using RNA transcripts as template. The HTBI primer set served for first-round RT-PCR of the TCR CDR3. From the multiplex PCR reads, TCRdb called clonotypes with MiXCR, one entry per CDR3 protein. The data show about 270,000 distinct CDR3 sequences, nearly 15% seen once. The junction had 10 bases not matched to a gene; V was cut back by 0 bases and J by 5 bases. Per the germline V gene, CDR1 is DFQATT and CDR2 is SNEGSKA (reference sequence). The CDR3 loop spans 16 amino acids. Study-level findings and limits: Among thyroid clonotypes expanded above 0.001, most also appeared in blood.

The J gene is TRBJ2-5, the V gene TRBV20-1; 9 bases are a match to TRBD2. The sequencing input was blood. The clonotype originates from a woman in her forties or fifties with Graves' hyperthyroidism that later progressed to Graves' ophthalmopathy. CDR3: CSARDLAGGPGETQYF. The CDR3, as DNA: TGCAGTGCTAGAGATCTTGCGGGAGGGCCGGGGGAGACCCAGTACTTC.